This TCR beta chain comes out of a study of blood T cells in healthy people across ages. Overall study results and limits: Diversity estimates from one million T cells were considered underestimates.

Next came a second PCR, run for about 7 to 12 cycles, which used a sample-barcoded 5' primer along with a J-beta primer mix. From each sample, at least 2.5 million paired-end reads containing CDR3 were obtained. TCRdb reanalysed the 5' RACE reads using MiXCR and keeps one entry per CDR3 protein. Of 800,000 to 900,000 distinct CDR3 sequences listed, approximately 59% are singletons. In the case of this clonotype: Its antigen is still unknown.

V dropped 2 bases and J dropped 2; count of bases not matched to a gene: 4. The V gene's germline CDR1 is MGHDK and CDR2 SYGVNS. This CDR3 spans 15 amino acids. Sample: blood. The sequence was collected from a man aged 25 to 40 in good health. The chain links TRBV25-1 to TRBJ2-3; 7 bases match TRBD2. CDR3 DNA: TGTGCCAGCAGTGAAATGGGGAGGGACACAGATACGCAGTATTTT. Its translation: CASSEMGRDTDTQYF.